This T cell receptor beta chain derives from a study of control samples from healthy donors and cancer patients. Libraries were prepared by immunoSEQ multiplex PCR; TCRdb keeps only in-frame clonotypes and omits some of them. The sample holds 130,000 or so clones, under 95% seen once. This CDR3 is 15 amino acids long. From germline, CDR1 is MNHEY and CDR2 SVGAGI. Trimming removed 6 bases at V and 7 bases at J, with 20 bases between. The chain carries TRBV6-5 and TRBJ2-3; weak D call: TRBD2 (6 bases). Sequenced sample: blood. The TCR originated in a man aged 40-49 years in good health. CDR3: CASRTPGGNTYTQYF. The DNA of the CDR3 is TGTGCCAGCAGGACCCCCGGGGGAAACACCTATACGCAGTATTTT.